This T cell receptor beta chain derives from a study of cytomegalovirus exposure and HLA in healthy donors. The PCR contained 60 Vbeta and 13 Jbeta primers. Sequenced by immunoSEQ multiplex PCR; TCRdb stores in-frame clones only, minus some. The sample has hundreds of thousands of clones, 60% to 80% seen once. Per germline, CDR1 MDHEN and CDR2 SYDVKM. The trim removed 8 bases at V and 4 bases at J, leaving 13 bases unmatched. The CDR3 has 16 amino acids. The chain links TRBV28 to TRBJ2-2, with 7 bases that match TRBD1. The sequenced material came from PBMCs. The receptor's source is a male donor in good health and CMV-seronegative. CDR3 region: CASGTIGGSFTGELFF. DNA of the CDR3: TGTGCCAGCGGGACCATAGGGGGCTCGTTCACCGGGGAGCTGTTTTTT.